The T cell receptor (beta chain) described here comes from a study of T cell responses to AZD1222 COVID-19 vaccine (dated by TCRdb to the early 2020s). Concerning the study at large: TCR sequencing covered more than 230 trial participants: roughly 200 given two doses of AZD1222 and 26 given two doses of MenACWY control vaccine. Trial participants were enrolled into age subgroups of 18-55, 56-69 and 70-plus years, which contained 148, 28 and 57 TCR-sequenced participants, respectively.

The time point label on this specimen signifies: about 28 days (+/-7) after the second vaccine dose. AZD1222 recipients whose second dose came at about 4 weeks and those whose second dose came at about 12 weeks were combined into one group, since spike-specific TCR depth and breadth did not differ between the two schedules. Vaccinee samples came from UK trials COV001 and COV002, including a single-blind randomized controlled phase 2/3 trial of AZD1222 (ChAdOx1 nCoV-19) in healthy adults. For TCRbeta chain sequencing, PBMC samples from trial participants were taken at day 0 and at day 28 after the second dose. The CDR3 regions of human TCRbeta chains were analyzed by immunosequencing. The study's own analysis went as follows. TCRs in the repertoires were compared against a reference library of SARS-CoV-2-specific TCRs that had been generated with the MIRA antigen-specificity platform. Breadth meant the fraction of unique TCRs that were SARS-CoV-2-associated, whereas depth meant the fraction of total T cells that were SARS-CoV-2-associated. Using the MIRA data, each spike-specific TCR was mapped to the spike region that the TCR reacts to and placed in a CD4 or CD8 class. Log10-transformed breadth and depth values were compared by one-way ANOVA with Sidak's multiple comparisons tests. TCRdb limited this immuneACCESS table to in-frame rearrangements with V and J called. A share of clones is missing; checked studies link under half to unresolved V genes, and the rest is unexplained. The DNA gave D and trimming, while V, J and clone size come from that table. The sample contains over 150,000 clones, 70% to 90% of them found a single time. The top ten clonotypes cover approximately 1% of the sample.

On this clone: Its target antigen remains unknown. Per-nucleotide qualities are absent, and no much larger clonotype sits a single base away.

The CDR3 runs 15 residues from the cysteine to the phenylalanine. The only DNA kept is the CDR3, 45 bases in frame from the first base. CDR1 and CDR2 were assigned from the germline V gene as MNHEY and SVGEGT. The germline ends are 13 bases apart after V is trimmed by 7 bases and J by 0 bases. Study-wide conclusions, independent of this receptor: Conclusions about previously exposed vaccinees are limited, since just a handful of AZD1222 recipients were seropositive for SARS-CoV-2 at baseline. The 56-69-year group was small, and its depth increase did not reach significance, likely because of low power. Most participants were white British and females outnumbered males, and the authors suggested that clonal diversity may have been underestimated. No day 14 peak-response samples were available, so repertoires were characterized only after the peak T cell response. Vaccine-associated CD4 TCRs spanned the whole spike protein, with dominant responses in regions 160-218 and 743-854. Epitopes outside the regions mutated in the B.1.351 and B.1.1.7 variants were reportedly recognized by nearly half of the unique spike-specific TCRs. After two AZD1222 doses, both the breadth and the depth of spike-specific TCRs were significantly higher than at day 0 and than in MenACWY recipients.

The sequence derives from an adult who received the AZD1222 COVID-19 vaccine. The rearranged segments are TRBV6-2 or TRBV6-3 and TRBJ1-3, with a weak D call of TRBD1 (6 bases match). Sequenced here: peripheral blood, sampled 28 days after the second AZD1222 dose. The CDR3 protein sequence reads: CASTPGQSSGNTIYF. The DNA sequence reads TGTGCCAGCACCCCGGGACAATCCTCTGGAAACACCATATATTTT.